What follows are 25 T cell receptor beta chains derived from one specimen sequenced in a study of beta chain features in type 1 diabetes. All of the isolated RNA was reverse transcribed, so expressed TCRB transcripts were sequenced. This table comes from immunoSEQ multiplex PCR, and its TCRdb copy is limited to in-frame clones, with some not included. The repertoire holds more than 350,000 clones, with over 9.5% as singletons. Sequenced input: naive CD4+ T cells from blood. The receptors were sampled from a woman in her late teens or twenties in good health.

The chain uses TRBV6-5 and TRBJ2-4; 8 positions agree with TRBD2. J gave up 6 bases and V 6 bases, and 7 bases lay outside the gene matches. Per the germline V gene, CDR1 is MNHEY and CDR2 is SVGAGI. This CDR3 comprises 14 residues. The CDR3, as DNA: TGTGCCAGCAGCGCAGCGGCGGGGGGAAACATTCAGTACTTC. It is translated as CASSAAAGGNIQYF.

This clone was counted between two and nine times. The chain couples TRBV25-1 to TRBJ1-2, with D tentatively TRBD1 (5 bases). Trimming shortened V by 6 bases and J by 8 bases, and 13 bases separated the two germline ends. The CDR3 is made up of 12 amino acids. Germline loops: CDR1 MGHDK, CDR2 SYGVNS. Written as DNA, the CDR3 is TGTGCCAGCAGAGGGGTGGGGTGGGGCTACACCTTC. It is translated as CASRGVGWGYTF.

The CDR3 protein is CASSAPPSGRVAGELFF. The CDR3 region has the DNA TGTGCCAGCAGCGCCCCGCCTAGCGGGAGAGTCGCCGGGGAGCTGTTTTTT. The chain joins TRBV9 to TRBJ2-2; TRBD2 aligns across 10 bases. Germline CDR1 and CDR2: SGDLS and YYNGEE. CDR3 length: 17 residues. The V segment lost 3 bases and the J segment 6 bases; nucleotides outside the gene matches: 11.

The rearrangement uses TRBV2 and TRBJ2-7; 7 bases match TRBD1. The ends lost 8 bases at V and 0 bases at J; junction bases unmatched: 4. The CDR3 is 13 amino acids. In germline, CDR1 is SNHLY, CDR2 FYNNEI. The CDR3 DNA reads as TGTGCCAGCCGTAGGGACAGCTCCTACGAGCAGTACGTC. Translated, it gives CASRRDSSYEQYV.

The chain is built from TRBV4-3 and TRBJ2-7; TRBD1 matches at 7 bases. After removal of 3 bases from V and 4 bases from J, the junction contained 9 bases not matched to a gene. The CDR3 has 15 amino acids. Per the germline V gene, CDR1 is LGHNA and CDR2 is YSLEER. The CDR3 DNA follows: TGCGCCAGCAGCCAGCTTAACAGGGGCGGGTACGAGCAGTACTTC. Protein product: CASSQLNRGGYEQYF.

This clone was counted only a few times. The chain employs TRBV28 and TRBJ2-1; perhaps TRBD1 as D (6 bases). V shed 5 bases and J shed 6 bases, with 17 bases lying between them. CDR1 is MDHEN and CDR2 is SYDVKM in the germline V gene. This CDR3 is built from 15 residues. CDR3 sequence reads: CASSTWKQGSNEQFF. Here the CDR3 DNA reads TGTGCCAGCAGTACTTGGAAACAGGGAAGCAATGAGCAGTTCTTC.

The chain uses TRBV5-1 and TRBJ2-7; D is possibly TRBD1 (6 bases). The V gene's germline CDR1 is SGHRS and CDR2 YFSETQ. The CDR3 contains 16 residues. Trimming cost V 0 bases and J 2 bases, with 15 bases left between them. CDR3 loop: CASSLVWSGETYEQYF. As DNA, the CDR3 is TGCGCCAGCAGCTTGGTATGGTCAGGGGAAACCTACGAGCAGTACTTC. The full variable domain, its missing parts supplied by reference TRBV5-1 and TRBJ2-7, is KAGVTQTPRYLIKTRGQQVTLSCSPISGHRSVSWYQQTPGQGLQFLFEYFSETQRNKGNFPGRFSGRQFSNSRSEMNVSTLELGDSALYLCASSLVWSGETYEQYFGPGTRLTVT.

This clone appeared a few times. The CDR3 spells CASSTSAQETQYF. CDR3 sequence (DNA): TGTGCCAGCAGTACTAGCGCCCAAGAGACCCAGTACTTC. J is TRBJ2-5 and V is TRBV28; the match to TRBD2 covers 7 bases. This CDR3 is built from 13 residues. Germline V CDR1 and CDR2: MDHEN, SYDVKM. The ends lost 5 bases at V and 1 base at J; junction bases unmatched: 1.

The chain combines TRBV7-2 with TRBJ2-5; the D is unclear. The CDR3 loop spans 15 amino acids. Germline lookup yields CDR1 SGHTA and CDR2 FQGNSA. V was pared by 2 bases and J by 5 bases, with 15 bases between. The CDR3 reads CASSLWPPVEETQYF. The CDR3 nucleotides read TGTGCCAGCAGCTTATGGCCCCCCGTGGAGGAGACCCAGTACTTC.

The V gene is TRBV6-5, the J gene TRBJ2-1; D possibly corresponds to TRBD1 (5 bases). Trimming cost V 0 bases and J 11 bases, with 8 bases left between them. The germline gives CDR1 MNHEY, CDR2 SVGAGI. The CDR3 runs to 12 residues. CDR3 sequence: CASSYSGRKQFF. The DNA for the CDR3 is TGTGCCAGCAGTTACTCGGGGCGGAAGCAGTTCTTC.

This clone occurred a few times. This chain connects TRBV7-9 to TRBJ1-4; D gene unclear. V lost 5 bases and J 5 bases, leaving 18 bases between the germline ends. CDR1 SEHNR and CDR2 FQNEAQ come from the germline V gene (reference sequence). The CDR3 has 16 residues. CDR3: CASSPTAPSGNEKLFF. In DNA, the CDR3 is TGTGCCAGCAGCCCTACGGCCCCTTCGGGAAATGAAAAACTGTTTTTT.

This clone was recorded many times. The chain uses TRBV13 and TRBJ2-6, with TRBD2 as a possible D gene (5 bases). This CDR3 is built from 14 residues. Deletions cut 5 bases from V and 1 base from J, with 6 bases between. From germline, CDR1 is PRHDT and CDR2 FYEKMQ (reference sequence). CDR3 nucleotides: TGTGCCAGCAGCGCGGGTTCTGGGGCCAACGTCCTGACTTTC. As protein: CASSAGSGANVLTF.

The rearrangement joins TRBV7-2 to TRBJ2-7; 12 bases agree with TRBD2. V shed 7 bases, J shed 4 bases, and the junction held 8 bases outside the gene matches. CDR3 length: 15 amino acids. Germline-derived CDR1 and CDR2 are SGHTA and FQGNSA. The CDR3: CASTLSTSGSYEQYF. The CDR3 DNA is TGTGCCAGCACCCTTTCGACTAGCGGGAGTTACGAGCAGTACTTC.

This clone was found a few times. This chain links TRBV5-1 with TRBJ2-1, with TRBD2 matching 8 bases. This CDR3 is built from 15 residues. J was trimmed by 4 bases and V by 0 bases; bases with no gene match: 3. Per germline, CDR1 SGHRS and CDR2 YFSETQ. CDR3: CASSLGLALYNEQFF. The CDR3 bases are TGCGCCAGCAGCTTGGGACTAGCGCTTTACAATGAGCAGTTCTTC.

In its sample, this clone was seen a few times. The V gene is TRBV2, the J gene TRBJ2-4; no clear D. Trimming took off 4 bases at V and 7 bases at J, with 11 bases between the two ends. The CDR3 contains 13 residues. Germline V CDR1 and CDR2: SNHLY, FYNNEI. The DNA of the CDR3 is TGTGCCAGCAGTGTTAGAAGCCGGAACATTCAGTACTTC. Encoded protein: CASSVRSRNIQYF.

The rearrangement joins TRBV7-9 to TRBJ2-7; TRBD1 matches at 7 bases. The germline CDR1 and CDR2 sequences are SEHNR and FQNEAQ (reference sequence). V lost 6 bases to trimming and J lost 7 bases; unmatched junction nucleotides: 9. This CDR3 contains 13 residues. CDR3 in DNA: TGTGCCAGCAGACCTGACAGGGTAGCGGAGCAGTACTTC. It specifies CASRPDRVAEQYF.

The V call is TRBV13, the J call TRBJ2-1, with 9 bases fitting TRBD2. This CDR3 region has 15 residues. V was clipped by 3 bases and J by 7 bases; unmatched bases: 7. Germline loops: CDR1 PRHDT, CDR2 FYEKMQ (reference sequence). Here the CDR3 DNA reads TGTGCCAGCAGCTTTATGCGGGAGGGTCAGAATGAGCAGTTCTTC. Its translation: CASSFMREGQNEQFF. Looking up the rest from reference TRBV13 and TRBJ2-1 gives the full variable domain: AAGVIQSPRHLIKEKRETATLKCYPIPRHDTVYWYQQGPGQDPQFLISFYEKMQSDKGSIPDRFSAQQFSDYHSELNMSSLELGDSALYFCASSFMREGQNEQFFGPGTRLTVL.

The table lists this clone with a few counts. In DNA form, the CDR3 reads TGTGCCTGGAGTGTACGGGCCGCAGATACGCAGTATTTT. It specifies CAWSVRAADTQYF. This chain connects TRBV30 to TRBJ2-3, with D hard to call. The CDR3 has 13 amino acids. The germline V gene encodes CDR1 GTSNPN and CDR2 SVGIG (reference sequence). V was shortened by 0 bases and J by 4 bases, with 8 bases between the two germline ends.

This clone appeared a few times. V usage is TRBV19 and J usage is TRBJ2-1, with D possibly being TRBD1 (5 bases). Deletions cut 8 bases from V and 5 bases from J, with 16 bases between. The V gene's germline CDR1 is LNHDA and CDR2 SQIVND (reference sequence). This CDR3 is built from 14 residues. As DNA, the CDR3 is TGTGCCAGTCCTTGGGGCACTCGGGACAATGAGCAGTTCTTC. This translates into CASPWGTRDNEQFF.

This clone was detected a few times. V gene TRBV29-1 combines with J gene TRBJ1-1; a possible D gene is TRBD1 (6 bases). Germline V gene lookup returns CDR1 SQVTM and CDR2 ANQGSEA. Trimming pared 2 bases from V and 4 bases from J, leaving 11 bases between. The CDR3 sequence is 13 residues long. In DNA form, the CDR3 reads TGCAGCGTTGAAACAGGGATGAGCACTGAAGCTTTCTTT. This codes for CSVETGMSTEAFF.

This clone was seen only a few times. CDR3 sequence: CASSLSATSYEQYV. CDR3 nucleotide sequence: TGTGCCAGCAGTTTATCGGCCACCTCCTACGAGCAGTACGTC. V is TRBV28 and J is TRBJ2-7; no definite D call. CDR3 length: 14 residues. Germline CDR1 and CDR2: MDHEN and SYDVKM. The ends were cut back, 1 base at V and 0 bases at J, with 7 bases in the middle.

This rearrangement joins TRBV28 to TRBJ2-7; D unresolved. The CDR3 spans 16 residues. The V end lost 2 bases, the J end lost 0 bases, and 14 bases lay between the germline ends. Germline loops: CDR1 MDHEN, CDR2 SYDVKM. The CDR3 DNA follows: TGTGCCAGCAGTTTACTACGCAGGTCAAGCTCCTACGAGCAGTACGTC. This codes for CASSLLRRSSSYEQYV.

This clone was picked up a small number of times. CDR3 sequence (DNA): TGCGCCAGCAGTCTTGGTACGGGGGGGCCTTCGGGCTCCTACAATGAGCAGTTCTTC. It codes for CASSLGTGGPSGSYNEQFF. The chain couples TRBV23-1 to TRBJ2-1, with TRBD2 identical over 8 bases. TRBV23-1 is known as an ORF, though its function is uncertain. The CDR3 is made up of 19 amino acids. After removal of 4 bases from V and 0 bases from J, the junction contained 14 bases not matched to a gene.

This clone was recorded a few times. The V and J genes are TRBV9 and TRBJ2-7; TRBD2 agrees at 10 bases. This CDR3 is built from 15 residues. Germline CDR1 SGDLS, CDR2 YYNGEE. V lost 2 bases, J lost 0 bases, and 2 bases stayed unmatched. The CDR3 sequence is CASSVLAGGSYEQYF. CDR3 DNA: TGTGCCAGCAGCGTCTTAGCGGGGGGCTCCTACGAGCAGTACTTC.

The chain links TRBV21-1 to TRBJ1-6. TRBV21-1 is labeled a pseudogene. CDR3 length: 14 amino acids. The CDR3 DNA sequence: TGTGCCAGCAGCAAAGGGGGGTGGATTTCACCCCTCCACTTT. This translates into CASSKGGWISPLHF.